A selection of T cell receptor beta chains follows, all from one sample in a study of T cell responses to AZD1222 COVID-19 vaccine. Libraries were prepared by immunoSEQ multiplex PCR; TCRdb keeps only in-frame clonotypes and omits some of them. Of more than 40,000 clones listed, about 90% are singletons. Sequencing used peripheral blood, obtained 28 days after the second AZD1222 dose. Receptors were obtained from an adult who received the AZD1222 COVID-19 vaccine. The CDR3 runs from the conserved cysteine through the conserved F or W. D genes are given only for firm matches. Expanded clones get a size class; other rows say once, few or many, or leave the size out.

TRBD2 TRBJ2-7 - TRBV28 CASSFIGLAGGSSPYEQYF TGTGCCAGCAGCTTTATTGGACTAGCGGGGGGAAGCTCCCCCTACGAGCAGTACTTC
- TRBJ2-2 few TRBV7-9 CASRPLGNTGELFF TGTGCCAGCAGGCCTTTAGGGAACACCGGGGAGCTGTTTTTT
- TRBJ1-3 - TRBV7-2 CASSQWGPRSSGNTIYF TGTGCCAGCAGCCAGTGGGGTCCGAGGAGCTCTGGAAACACCATATATTTT
- TRBJ1-2 - TRBV3-1/TRBV3-2 CASSRTRGEFAYGYTF TGTGCCAGCAGCCGTACCAGAGGGGAGTTTGCGTATGGCTACACCTTC
TRBD2 TRBJ2-3 - TRBV19 CASSGEGRDTQYF TGTGCCAGTAGTGGGGAGGGTAGGGATACGCAGTATTTT
- TRBJ1-3 - TRBV11-2 CASSLASFSGNTIYF TGTGCCAGCAGCTTAGCAAGCTTCTCTGGAAACACCATATATTTT
- TRBJ1-2 - TRBV7-2 CASSLATNYGYTF TGTGCCAGCAGCTTAGCCACTAACTATGGCTACACCTTC
- TRBJ2-7 - TRBV3-1/TRBV3-2 CASSRGDLYEQYF TGTGCCAGCAGCCGGGGGGACCTCTACGAGCAGTACTTC
TRBD1 TRBJ1-2 - TRBV4-3 CASSQDARGLFGYTF TGCGCCAGCAGCCAAGATGCCAGGGGGCTCTTTGGCTACACCTTC
TRBD2 TRBJ2-1 - TRBV28 CASSPIRLAGAYNEQFF TGTGCCAGCAGTCCGATACGGCTAGCGGGGGCCTACAATGAGCAGTTCTTC
- TRBJ1-1 - TRBV7-9 CASSLGLTNTEAFF TGTGCCAGCAGCTTAGGGCTGACGAACACTGAAGCTTTCTTT
- TRBJ2-3 - TRBV9 CASSVAAQEVTDTQYF TGTGCCAGCAGCGTAGCTGCGCAGGAGGTCACAGATACGCAGTATTTT
TRBD1 TRBJ1-4 - TRBV4-1 CASSQQGEAEKLFF TGCGCCAGCAGCCAGCAGGGGGAGGCTGAAAAACTGTTTTTT
TRBD2 TRBJ2-1 - TRBV12-5 CASAVLAGSYNEQFF TGTGCTAGTGCTGTGCTAGCGGGGTCCTACAATGAGCAGTTCTTC
- TRBJ1-1 - TRBV7-2 CASSLEGGDAEAFF TGTGCCAGCAGCTTAGAGGGGGGAGATGCTGAAGCTTTCTTT
TRBD1 TRBJ1-2 - TRBV6-1 CASSEGTGRRYGYTF TGTGCCAGCAGTGAAGGGACAGGGCGACGGTATGGCTACACCTTC
- TRBJ2-7 few TRBV4-1 CASSESRTPGDYEQYF TGCGCCAGCAGCGAGAGTCGGACACCAGGGGACTACGAGCAGTACTTC
TRBD1 TRBJ2-2 - TRBV30 CAWSVRPTGGNPLNTGELFF TGTGCCTGGAGTGTACGTCCCACAGGGGGCAATCCATTAAACACCGGGGAGCTGTTTTTT
- TRBJ1-1 - TRBV11-2 CASSLAWAPGRSFF TGTGCCAGCAGCTTAGCGTGGGCGCCAGGGAGATCTTTCTTT
- TRBJ1-2 - TRBV29-1 CSVVWSGNYGYTF TGCAGCGTTGTGTGGTCGGGTAACTATGGCTACACCTTC
TRBD2 TRBJ2-7 - TRBV3-1/TRBV3-2 CASSVQRGLAYEQYF TGTGCCAGCAGCGTCCAGCGGGGTCTAGCCTACGAGCAGTACTTC
- TRBJ1-6 - TRBV30 CAWSPVTNSPLHF TGTGCCTGGAGCCCTGTAACGAATTCACCCCTCCACTTT
- TRBJ1-2 - TRBV5-8 CASSLGGPYGYTF TGTGCCAGCAGCTTGGGCGGTCCCTATGGCTACACCTTC
- TRBJ1-3 - TRBV6-6 CASRGVGYRDGNTIYF TGTGCCAGCAGAGGGGTAGGCTACAGGGATGGAAACACCATATATTTT
TRBD2 TRBJ2-2 - TRBV10-3 CAISPSGAGGTGELFF TGTGCCATCAGTCCGAGCGGAGCGGGGGGCACCGGGGAGCTGTTTTTT
- TRBJ1-1 - TRBV11-2 CASSLAGPNTEAFF TGTGCCAGCAGCTTAGCAGGACCTAACACTGAAGCTTTCTTT
- TRBJ1-3 - TRBV6-5 CATNLLANSGNTIYF TGTGCCACCAACCTATTAGCGAACTCTGGAAACACCATATATTTT
- TRBJ1-2 - TRBV3-1/TRBV3-2 CASSRGQNYGYTF TGTGCCAGCAGCCGAGGACAAAACTATGGCTACACCTTC
TRBD1 TRBJ1-5 - TRBV5-8 CASSQPGQVNQPQHF TGTGCCAGCAGCCAACCGGGACAGGTCAATCAGCCCCAGCATTTT
- TRBJ1-5 - TRBV15 CATSRGHYSNQPQHF TGTGCCACCAGCAGAGGGCATTATAGCAATCAGCCCCAGCATTTT
- TRBJ2-1 once TRBV6-4 CASSGRVGEQFF TGTGCCAGCAGTGGCAGGGTTGGTGAGCAGTTCTTC
- TRBJ1-1 - TRBV20-1 CSAGQLEAFF TGCAGTGCGGGGCAGCTTGAAGCTTTCTTT
- TRBJ2-5 - TRBV3-1/TRBV3-2 CASSKRGGEVETQYF TGTGCCAGCAGCAAAAGAGGTGGGGAAGTAGAGACCCAGTACTTC
- TRBJ2-5 - TRBV3-1/TRBV3-2 CASSQGDDQTQYF TGTGCCAGCAGCCAAGGGGACGACCAGACCCAGTACTTC
TRBD1 TRBJ1-1 - TRBV7-9 CASSPQTGGNTEAFF TGTGCCAGCAGCCCCCAGACAGGGGGAAACACTGAAGCTTTCTTT
- TRBJ1-1 - TRBV6-1 CASSENQPTEAFF TGTGCCAGCAGTGAAAATCAGCCAACTGAAGCTTTCTTT
TRBD1 TRBJ1-2 - TRBV30 CAWSAWGDRGYTF TGTGCCTGGAGCGCTTGGGGGGACAGGGGCTACACCTTC
TRBD1 TRBJ1-5 - TRBV19 CASSDREPQPQHF TGTGCCAGCTCGGACAGGGAGCCCCAGCCCCAGCATTTT
- TRBJ1-2 once TRBV5-6 CASSWGHAGQSYGYTF TGTGCCAGCAGCTGGGGTCATGCAGGACAGTCCTATGGCTACACCTTC
TRBD2 TRBJ2-7 - TRBV6-2/TRBV6-3 CASSQGLGGKFHEQYF TGTGCCAGCAGCCAGGGTTTGGGGGGGAAATTCCACGAGCAGTACTTC
TRBD1 TRBJ1-3 - TRBV7-2 CASSLQGEYSGNTIYF TGTGCCAGCAGCTTGCAGGGGGAATACTCTGGAAACACCATATATTTT
- TRBJ1-2 - TRBV6-5 CASRPPAWNYGYTF TGTGCCAGCAGACCCCCGGCATGGAACTATGGCTACACCTTC
- TRBJ2-3 - TRBV19 CATSTLRITDTQYF TGTGCCACATCCACCCTGAGAATCACAGATACGCAGTATTTT
- TRBJ2-3 once TRBV6-5 CASSTWGGRGDTQYF TGTGCCAGCAGCACTTGGGGGGGGCGGGGAGATACGCAGTATTTT
- TRBJ1-6 - TRBV6-5 CASIAGRWNSPLHF TGTGCCAGCATAGCCGGGAGGTGGAATTCACCCCTCCACTTT
TRBD2 TRBJ2-1 - TRBV3-1/TRBV3-2 CASSQDERGTSHNEQFF TGTGCCAGCAGCCAAGATGAGCGGGGGACCTCCCATAATGAGCAGTTCTTC
- TRBJ1-5 - TRBV7-2 CASSSGGGGNQPQHF TGTGCCAGCAGCTCCGGGGGCGGGGGCAATCAGCCCCAGCATTTT
- TRBJ1-6 medium-sized TRBV7-2 CASSLSGGGNSPLHF TGTGCCAGCAGCTTAAGCGGGGGTGGTAATTCACCCCTCCACTTT
- TRBJ1-4 - TRBV7-2 CASSAGGLGGKLFF TGTGCCAGCAGCGCCGGGGGGCTAGGGGGAAAACTGTTTTTT
- TRBJ2-1 - TRBV29-1 CSARTELYNEQFF TGCAGCGCCCGGACAGAACTCTACAATGAGCAGTTCTTC
TRBD1 TRBJ1-5 - TRBV6-5 CASSYSSQGGQPQHF TGTGCCAGCAGTTACTCTTCCCAGGGGGGGCAGCCCCAGCATTTT